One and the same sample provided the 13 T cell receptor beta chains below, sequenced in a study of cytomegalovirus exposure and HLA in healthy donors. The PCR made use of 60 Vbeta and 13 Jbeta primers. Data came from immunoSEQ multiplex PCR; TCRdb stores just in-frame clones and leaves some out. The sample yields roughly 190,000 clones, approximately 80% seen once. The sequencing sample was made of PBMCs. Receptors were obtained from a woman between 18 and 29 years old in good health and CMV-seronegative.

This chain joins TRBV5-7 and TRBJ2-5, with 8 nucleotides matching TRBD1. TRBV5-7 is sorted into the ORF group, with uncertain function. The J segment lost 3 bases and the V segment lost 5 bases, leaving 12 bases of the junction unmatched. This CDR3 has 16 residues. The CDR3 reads CASSSPRGRFKETQYF. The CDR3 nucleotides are TGTGCCAGCAGTTCACCCAGGGGGCGCTTTAAAGAGACCCAGTACTTC.

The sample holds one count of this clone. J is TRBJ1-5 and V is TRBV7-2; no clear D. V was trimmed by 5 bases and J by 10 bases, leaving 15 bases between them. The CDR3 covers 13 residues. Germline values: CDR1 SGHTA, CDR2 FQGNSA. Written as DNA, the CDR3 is TGTGCCAGCAGCGCCTATAACAGCTACCCCCAGCATTTT. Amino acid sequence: CASSAYNSYPQHF. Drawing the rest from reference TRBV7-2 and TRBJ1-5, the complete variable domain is GAGVSQSPSNKVTEKGKDVELRCDPISGHTALYWYRQSLGQGLEFLIYFQGNSAPDKSGLPSDRFSAERTGGSVSTLTIQRTQQEDSAVYLCASSAYNSYPQHFGDGTRLSIL.

The CDR3 sequence: CAWSPTWNTEAFF. CDR3 in DNA: TGTGCCTGGAGCCCCACATGGAACACTGAAGCTTTCTTT. This rearrangement joins TRBV30 to TRBJ1-1; no firm D call. This CDR3 has 13 amino acids. Trimming removed 3 bases from V and 1 base from J, with 9 bases in between. The germline gives CDR1 GTSNPN, CDR2 SVGIG (reference sequence).

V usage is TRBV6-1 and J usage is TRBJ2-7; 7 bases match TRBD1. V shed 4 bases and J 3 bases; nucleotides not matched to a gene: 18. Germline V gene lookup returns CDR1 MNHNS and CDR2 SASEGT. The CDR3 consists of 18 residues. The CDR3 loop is CASSGTGVPTLTLYEQYF. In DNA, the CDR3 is TGTGCCAGCAGTGGGACAGGAGTGCCGACCCTCACCCTCTACGAGCAGTACTTC.

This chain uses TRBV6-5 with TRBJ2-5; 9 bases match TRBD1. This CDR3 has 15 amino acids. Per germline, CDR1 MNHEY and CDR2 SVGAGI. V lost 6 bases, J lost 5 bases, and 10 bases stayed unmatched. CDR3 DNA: TGTGCCAGCAGGTACAGGGGGCAGGTCATGGAGACCCAGTACTTC. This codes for CASRYRGQVMETQYF.

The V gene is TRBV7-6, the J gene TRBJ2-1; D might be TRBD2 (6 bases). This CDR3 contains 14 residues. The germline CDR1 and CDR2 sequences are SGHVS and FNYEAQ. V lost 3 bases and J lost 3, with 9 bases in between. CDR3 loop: CASSFGGIYNEQFF. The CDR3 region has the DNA TGTGCCAGCAGCTTTGGGGGGATCTACAATGAGCAGTTCTTC.

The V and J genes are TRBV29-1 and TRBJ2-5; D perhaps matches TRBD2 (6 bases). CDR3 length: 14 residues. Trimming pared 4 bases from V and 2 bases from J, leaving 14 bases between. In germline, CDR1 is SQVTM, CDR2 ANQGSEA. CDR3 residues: CSVGIMGGQETQYF. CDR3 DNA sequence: TGCAGCGTTGGGATTATGGGGGGACAAGAGACCCAGTACTTC.

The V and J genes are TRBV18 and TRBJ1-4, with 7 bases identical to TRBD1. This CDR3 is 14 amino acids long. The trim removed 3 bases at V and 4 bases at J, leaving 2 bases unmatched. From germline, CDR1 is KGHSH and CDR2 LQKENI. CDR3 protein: CASSPGQINEKLFF. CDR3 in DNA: TGTGCCAGCTCACCGGGACAGATTAATGAAAAACTGTTTTTT. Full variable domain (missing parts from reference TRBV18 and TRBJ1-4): NAGVMQNPRHLVRRRGQEARLRCSPMKGHSHVYWYRQLPEEGLKFMVYLQKENIIDESGMPKERFSAEFPKEGPSILRIQQVVRGDSAAYFCASSPGQINEKLFFGSGTQLSVL.

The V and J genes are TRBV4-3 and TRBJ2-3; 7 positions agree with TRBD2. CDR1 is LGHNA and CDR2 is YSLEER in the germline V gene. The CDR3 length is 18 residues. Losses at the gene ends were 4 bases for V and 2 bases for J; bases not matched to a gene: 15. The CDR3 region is CASSRKARASGVTDTQYF. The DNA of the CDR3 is TGCGCCAGCAGCCGCAAAGCGCGAGCTAGCGGTGTCACAGATACGCAGTATTTT.

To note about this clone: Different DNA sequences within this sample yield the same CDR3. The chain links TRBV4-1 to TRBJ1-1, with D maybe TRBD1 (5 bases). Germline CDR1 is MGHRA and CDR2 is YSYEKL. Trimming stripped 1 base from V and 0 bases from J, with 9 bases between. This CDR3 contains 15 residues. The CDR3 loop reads CASSQVGRVNTEAFF. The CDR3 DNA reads TGCGCCAGCAGCCAAGTGGGCAGGGTGAACACTGAAGCTTTCTTT.

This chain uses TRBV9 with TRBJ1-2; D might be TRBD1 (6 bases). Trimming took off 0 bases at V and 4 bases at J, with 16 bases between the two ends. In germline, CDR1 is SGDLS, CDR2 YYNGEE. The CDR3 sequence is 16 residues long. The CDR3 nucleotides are TGTGCCAGCAGCGTAGGGTACCGGGGGGGGGCCTATGGCTACACCTTC. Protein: CASSVGYRGGAYGYTF.

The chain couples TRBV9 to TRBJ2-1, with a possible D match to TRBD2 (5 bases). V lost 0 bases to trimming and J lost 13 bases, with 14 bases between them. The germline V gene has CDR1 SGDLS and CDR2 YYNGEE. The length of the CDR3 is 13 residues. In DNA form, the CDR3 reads TGTGCCAGCAGCGTAGAGCGGCAGTCTACTCAGTTCTTC. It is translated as CASSVERQSTQFF.

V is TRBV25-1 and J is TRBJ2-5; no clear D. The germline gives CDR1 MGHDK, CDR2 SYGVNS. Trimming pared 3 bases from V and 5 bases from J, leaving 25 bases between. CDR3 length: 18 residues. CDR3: CASSDLRSAGMSGETQYF. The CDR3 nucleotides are TGTGCCAGCAGTGACCTCCGGAGTGCCGGCATGTCCGGGGAGACCCAGTACTTC.